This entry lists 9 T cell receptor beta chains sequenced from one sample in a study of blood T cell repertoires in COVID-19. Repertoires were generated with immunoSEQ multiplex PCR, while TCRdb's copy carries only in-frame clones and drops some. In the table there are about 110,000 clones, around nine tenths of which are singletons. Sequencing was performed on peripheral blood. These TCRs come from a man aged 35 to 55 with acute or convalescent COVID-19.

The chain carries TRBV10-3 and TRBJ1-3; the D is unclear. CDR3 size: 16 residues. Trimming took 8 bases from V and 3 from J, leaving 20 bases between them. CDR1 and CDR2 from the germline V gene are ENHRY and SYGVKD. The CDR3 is CAIGSIPGSFGNTIYF. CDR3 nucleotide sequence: TGTGCCATCGGCTCCATACCGGGAAGTTTTGGAAACACCATATATTTT.

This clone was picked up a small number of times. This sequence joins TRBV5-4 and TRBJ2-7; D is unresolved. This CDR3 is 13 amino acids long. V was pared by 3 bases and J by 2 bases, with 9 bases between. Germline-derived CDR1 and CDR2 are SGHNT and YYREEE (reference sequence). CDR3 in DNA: TGTGCCAGCAGCTCGACACTCACCTACGAGCAGTACTTC. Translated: CASSSTLTYEQYF.

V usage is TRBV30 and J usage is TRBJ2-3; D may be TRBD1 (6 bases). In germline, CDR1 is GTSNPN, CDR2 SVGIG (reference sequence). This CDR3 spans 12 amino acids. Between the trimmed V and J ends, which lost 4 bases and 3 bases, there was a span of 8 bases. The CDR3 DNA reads TGTGCCTGGAACACAGGGACAGATACGCAGTATTTT. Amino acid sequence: CAWNTGTDTQYF.

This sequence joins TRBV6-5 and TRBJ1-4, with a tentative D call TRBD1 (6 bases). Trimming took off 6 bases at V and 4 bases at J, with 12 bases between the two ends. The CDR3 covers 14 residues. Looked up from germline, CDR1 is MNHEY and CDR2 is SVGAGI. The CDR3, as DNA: TGTGCCAGCAGCCGGACAGCCCTTAATGAAAAACTGTTTTTT. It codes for CASSRTALNEKLFF.

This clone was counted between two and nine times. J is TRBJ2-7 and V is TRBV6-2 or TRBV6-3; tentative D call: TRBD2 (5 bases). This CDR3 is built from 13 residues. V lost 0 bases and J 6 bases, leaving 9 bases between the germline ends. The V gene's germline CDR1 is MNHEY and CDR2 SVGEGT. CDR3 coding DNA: TGTGCCAGCAGTTACTCATTAGGAGGCGAGCAGTACTTC. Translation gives CASSYSLGGEQYF.

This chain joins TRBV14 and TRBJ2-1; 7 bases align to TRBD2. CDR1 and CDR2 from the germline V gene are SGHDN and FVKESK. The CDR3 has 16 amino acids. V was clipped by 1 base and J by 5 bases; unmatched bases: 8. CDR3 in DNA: TGTGCCAGCAGCCAAGTCGCGGGAGCGCTTGACAATGAGCAGTTCTTC. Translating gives CASSQVAGALDNEQFF.

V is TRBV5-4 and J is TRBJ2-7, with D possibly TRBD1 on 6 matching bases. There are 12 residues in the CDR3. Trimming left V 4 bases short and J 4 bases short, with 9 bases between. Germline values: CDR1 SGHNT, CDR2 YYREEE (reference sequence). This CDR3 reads CASSPTGYEQYF. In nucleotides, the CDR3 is TGTGCCAGCAGCCCGACAGGATACGAGCAGTACTTC.

Here the CDR3 reads CASSEPGLAGSGEQFF. The CDR3 DNA follows: TGTGCCAGCAGCGAACCGGGACTAGCGGGATCGGGTGAGCAGTTCTTC. The chain couples TRBV2 to TRBJ2-1; 13 nucleotides match TRBD2. CDR3 size: 16 residues. V gave up 6 bases and J gave up 9 bases; unmatched junction bases: 11. The V gene's germline CDR1 is SNHLY and CDR2 FYNNEI.

CDR3 sequence: CSVAVSRDEQYF. The CDR3 bases are TGCAGCGTTGCCGTCTCTCGGGACGAGCAGTACTTC. The rearrangement joins TRBV29-1 to TRBJ2-7; D is undetermined. CDR1 and CDR2 from the germline V gene are SQVTM and ANQGSEA. The V gene lost 4 bases and the J gene lost 5 bases, with 12 bases spanning the gap. This CDR3 comprises 12 residues.